This TCR beta chain was sequenced in a study of cytomegalovirus exposure and HLA in healthy donors (dated by TCRdb to 2017 to 2019). Regarding the study in general: An earlier analysis of some 500 of the donors reported approximately 300 Gb of sequence data and some 120 million unique TCR beta sequences from around 200 million T cells. Among around 400 genotyped donors of the cohort, an average of roughly 230,000 unique TCR beta nucleotide sequences was sequenced per donor, of which roughly 17% were non-productive. Four or five DR-DQ haplotypes were handled as single units for association and clustering, since linkage in the cohort was strong. Rather than using new phenotypic data, the later analysis identified candidate immune exposures from TCR beta sequences and from how often those sequences occurred across donors. The number of donors typed differed by locus, with 629-630 for A, B, C, DRB1 and DQB1, about 500 for DQA1, 600 to 610 for DPA1, and 450 to 480 for DPB1. A separate validation cohort of 90 to 150 different subjects was used in addition to the 666-subject first cohort. Among the roughly 400 genotyped donors, 75% to 90% belonged to the genetic ancestry cluster associated with self-reported Caucasian donors. To study patterns of TCR occurrence, a later analysis re-analyzed previously published TCR beta repertoires from 650 to 750 donors and added high-resolution HLA genotyping. Both class I and class II loci were covered by HLA typing, at four-digit resolution. The study was designed to test whether signatures of past pathogen exposure could be identified by cataloging public T cell receptors. The study combined high-throughput TCR immunosequencing, statistical association of individual TCRs with disease status, and machine learning to predict cytomegalovirus infection status. Using immunosequencing, the study profiled T cell repertoires from about 650 subjects and related those repertoires to cytomegalovirus serostatus. Donor age, sex, ethnicity and CMV serostatus were compiled alongside the repertoire data. An earlier analysis of fewer than 700 of the donors applied high-throughput TCR beta sequencing to assess whether each TCR beta V gene segment acted as functional or pseudogenic. A later genetic analysis used genome-wide SNP genotypes for about 65% of the roughly 700 donors, treating that subset as a discovery cohort. About 280 gigabases of sequencing data and 70 million to 95 million unique TCR sequences made up an early release that covered roughly 670 HLA-typed donors. All discovery cohort repertoires had been generated on a single sequencing platform.

Library preparation was by the immunoSEQ multiplex PCR assay. The multiplex PCR relied on a mix of 60 forward primers for TCR Vbeta segments and 13 reverse primers for TCR Jbeta segments. Amplification of the CDR3 region of rearranged TCR beta genes was performed with a multiplex PCR assay on genomic DNA. On the Illumina HiSeq System, the amplified TCR beta libraries were sequenced as 87-base-pair reads. Turning to the authors' computational methods: In a later analysis, roughly 80 million unique TCR beta chains were counted across the 650 to 700 repertoires, and about 9.9 million of these chains were shared by at least two donors. Raw reads were error-corrected and collapsed into unique sequences with a nearest-neighbor algorithm that merged closely related sequences to remove PCR and sequencing errors. CDR3 sequences were aligned to IMGT reference sequences to assign V, D and J gene segments. For a sequence to be retained, at least a six-nucleotide match to both a V gene segment and a J gene segment was required. A rearrangement was called productive if the CDR3 had no stop codons and remained in frame with V and J, and every other rearrangement was called non-productive. Following IMGT convention, CDR3 was defined as the stretch from the second conserved V-encoded cysteine up to the conserved J-encoded phenylalanine. The earlier analysis of fewer than 700 of the donors excluded sequences that lacked an unambiguous match to a single V gene segment. In an earlier analysis of a few hundred of the donors, V segments were called functional above 56.7% productive rearrangements and were called segregating when the between-donor standard deviation exceeded 5%. A statistical classification framework was developed to diagnose cytomegalovirus status using the catalog of TCR beta chain sequences. In a later analysis, V and J genes were assigned by comparing TCR nucleotide sequences against IMGT/GENE-DB human TR gene sequences. Using the TCRdist pipeline, a later analysis assigned CDR3 sequences along with most-parsimonious VDJ recombination scenarios. A later analysis defined each TCR beta chain by its CDR3 amino acid sequence plus V-gene family, and excluded reads lacking a unique V-gene family. To address suspected cross-contamination and a sequencing artifact, a later analysis removed 450 to 700 highly shared, low-generation-probability nucleotide sequences. In a later analysis, a clonal expansion index for each public chain was calculated from normalized within-repertoire ranks of inferred template counts. In a later analysis, generation probabilities were computed using a VDJ recombination model fitted to out-of-frame rearrangements, and the results were checked against IGoR. A later analysis scored TCR-TCR, TCR-HLA and TCR-CMV co-occurrence with hypergeometric tests, applying a repertoire-size bias correction to TCR pairs. False discovery rates were estimated in a later analysis by permuting HLA or CMV assignments 20 times. In a later analysis, co-occurring TCRs were grouped using DBSCAN, with TCRdist sequence similarity added in when clustering inside HLA-allele-positive subsets. For co-occurrence clustering, repertoires with fewer than 30,000 or more than 120,000 public chains were excluded, along with five or six repertoires with anomalous nucleotide sharing. In TCRdb, the immuneACCESS table is reduced to in-frame sequences with V and J assigned. These tables do not hold every clone; where another copy was compared, an unresolved V gene accounts for under half, and the others remain unexplained. V and J calls and clone size come straight from that table; D and trimming were deduced from the DNA. Across this sample there are about 160,000 clones, with roughly 79% seen only once. Approximately 1.5% of the sample lies in the top ten.

Study-wide findings and limitations: The classifier was reported to diagnose cytomegalovirus status with high specificity and sensitivity in both the original and validation cohorts. The presence/absence analyses assumed that sequencing depth was roughly uniform across donors, and that assumption may not be true. For the cohort, immune exposure information was limited to CMV serostatus. Specific HLA alleles were associated with 15,000 to 20,000 TCR beta sequences at a false discovery rate of 0.05 in a later analysis. In vitro tests confirmed that a few of the cytomegalovirus-associated TCR beta chains recognize cytomegalovirus antigens. This cohort had only TCR beta chains sequenced, and the lack of alpha or paired-chain data limited which features could be detected. HLA typing was unavailable for some donors at each locus, so association tests used only the typed subset. The authors suggested that the approach could potentially be generalized to other disease states and immunological phenotypes. Broadly in line with IMGT annotations, most TCR beta V segments showed up in productive rearrangements about 87% or about 30% of the time in an earlier analysis of a few hundred of the donors. Because counts were too low, under 20 rarely observed V segments, including chromosome 9 orphons, were left out of the earlier analysis of some 640 of the donors. A group of highly shared sequence variants was considered likely to be a technical artifact of the sequencing pipeline. Correlated functional status among segregating V segments might be attributable to linkage disequilibrium, but an unknown experimental factor could not be ruled out. Several of the top co-occurrence clusters appeared to be linked to parvovirus B19, influenza, CMV and Epstein-Barr virus, according to a later analysis. A later genetic analysis associated a missense DCLRE1C variant with V-gene and J-gene trimming of TCR beta chains, and an independent cohort replicated the association. A later genetic analysis reported fewer N-insertions in productive TCRs among donors in an Asian-associated ancestry cluster than the approximately 700-donor mean. In a later analysis, most CMV-associated TCR beta chains were found to appear HLA-restricted, with HLA associations seemingly driven largely by CMV exposure. Assigning TCR associations to individual alleles was difficult when HLA alleles, especially DR and DQ, strongly co-occurred. Most TCR sequences were observed very rarely across donors, whereas some public TCRs were present in many individuals. In a later analysis, HLA-associated TCR beta chains showed more clonal expansion and lower generation probabilities than non-associated chains that were equally common. A further reported finding was that TCR beta sequences accurately predicted the HLA-A and HLA-B alleles for most subjects in the first cohort. Because the 87-base-pair reads could not distinguish some IMGT-functional V segments, including TRBV6-2 and TRBV6-3, those segments were excluded. According to a later analysis, TCR association rates differed among HLA loci, with DRB1 alleles showing the most associated TCRs and HLA-C alleles showing the fewest. The study gave a list of over 150 TCR beta chains associated with cytomegalovirus.

From cysteine to phenylalanine, the CDR3 is 14 amino acids long. Only the CDR3 DNA stays, 42 bases, in frame from base 1. The germline V gene provides CDR1 SGHDT and CDR2 YYEEEE. In total, approximately 610 healthy bone marrow donors made up the cohort. At the time of sampling, every cohort member was nominally healthy, though immune exposures that went unrecorded were likely present. The donor tested CMV seronegative, placing the donor among the roughly 400 seronegative members of the cohort. A peripheral blood sample was collected from each donor, and TCR beta sequencing was performed on peripheral blood mononuclear cells. Genomic DNA was extracted from the blood cell samples with the Qiagen DNeasy Blood Extraction Kit. A note on this clone: Its target antigen remains unknown. The junction departs from the called germline gene at one end, perhaps through a read error.

The sample comprised PBMCs. This clonotype was obtained from a man aged 40-55 years in good health and CMV-seronegative. The receptor chain draws on TRBV5-6 and TRBJ2-5; 7 junctional bases match TRBD2. CDR3 protein: CAGSWGGTKETQYF. The sequenced DNA: TGTGCCGGCAGCTGGGGGGGGACCAAAGAGACCCAGTACTTC.